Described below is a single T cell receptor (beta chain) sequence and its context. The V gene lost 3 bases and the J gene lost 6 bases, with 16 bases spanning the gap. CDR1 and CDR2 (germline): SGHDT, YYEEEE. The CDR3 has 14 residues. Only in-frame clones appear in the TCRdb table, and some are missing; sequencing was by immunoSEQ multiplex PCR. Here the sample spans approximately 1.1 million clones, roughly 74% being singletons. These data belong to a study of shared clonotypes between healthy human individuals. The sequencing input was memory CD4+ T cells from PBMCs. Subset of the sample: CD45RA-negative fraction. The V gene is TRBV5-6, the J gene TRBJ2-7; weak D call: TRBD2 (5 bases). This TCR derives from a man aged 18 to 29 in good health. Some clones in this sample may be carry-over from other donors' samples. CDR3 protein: CASSSTVRGSEQYF. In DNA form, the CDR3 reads TGTGCCAGCAGCTCCACAGTTCGGGGTTCCGAGCAGTACTTC.